The 30 T cell receptor beta chains reported below all come from one sample, sequenced in a study of shared clonotypes between healthy human individuals. Some clones are missing from TCRdb's copy, which holds only in-frame ones; the method was immunoSEQ multiplex PCR. The sample includes under 600,000 clones, 95% to 98% seen only once; the top ten take 0.057%. Sequencing was performed on naive CD4+ T cells sorted from blood. Subset in this sample: CD45RA+ positively selected. These receptors all come from a woman aged 25 to 39 in good health.

This chain uses TRBV11-2 with TRBJ2-1; no reliable D call. CDR1 SGHAT and CDR2 FQNNGV come from the germline V gene. CDR3 length: 16 residues. Trimming took 0 bases from V and 6 from J, leaving 15 bases between them. The CDR3 is CASSLDQRWGRNEQFF. CDR3 sequence (DNA): TGTGCCAGCAGCTTAGATCAGCGCTGGGGTCGCAATGAGCAGTTCTTC.

The J gene is TRBJ1-2, the V gene TRBV28; D gene unclear. Germline values: CDR1 MDHEN, CDR2 SYDVKM. With 6 bases removed from V and 14 bases from J, the gap between germline ends came to 16 bases. The CDR3 has 11 amino acids. CDR3 residues: CASSSGWALTF. The DNA for the CDR3 is TGTGCCAGCAGCTCCGGGTGGGCGCTTACCTTC.

The V and J genes are TRBV28 and TRBJ2-1; D may be TRBD2 (5 bases). Per germline, CDR1 MDHEN and CDR2 SYDVKM. This CDR3 is built from 12 residues. Trimming left V 5 bases short and J 9 bases short, with 11 bases between. CDR3 nucleotides: TGTGCCAGCAGTATTAGCGAGATTGAGCAGTTCTTC. This codes for CASSISEIEQFF. The full variable domain, completed using reference TRBV28 and TRBJ2-1, is DVKVTQSSRYLVKRTGEKVFLECVQDMDHENMFWYRQDPGLGLRLIYFSYDVKMKEKGDIPEGYSVSREKKERFSLILESASTNQTSMYLCASSISEIEQFFGPGTRLTVL.

The chain employs TRBV7-6 and TRBJ2-5; TRBD2 agrees at 11 bases. Unmatched junction bases numbered 4, after V lost 4 bases and J lost 3 bases. The CDR3 covers 15 residues. Germline V lookup: CDR1 SGHVS, CDR2 FNYEAQ. The CDR3 here is CASSYSGGVEETQYF. CDR3 nucleotides: TGTGCCAGCAGCTATAGCGGGGGGGTTGAAGAGACCCAGTACTTC.

This chain connects TRBV29-1 to TRBJ2-5; 8 bases fit TRBD2. V gave up 7 bases and J gave up 5 bases; unmatched junction bases: 9. Per germline, CDR1 SQVTM and CDR2 ANQGSEA. The CDR3 is 13 residues long. As DNA, the CDR3 is TGCAGCGGTCTACGGGGGGGTGGTGAGACCCAGTACTTC. Amino acid sequence: CSGLRGGGETQYF.

The rearrangement links TRBV30 to TRBJ1-5, with D unresolved. The CDR3 contains 12 residues. Deletions cut 3 bases from V and 7 bases from J, with 10 bases between. Germline V lookup: CDR1 GTSNPN, CDR2 SVGIG (reference sequence). The CDR3 region is CAWRGIGQPQHF. The DNA of the CDR3 is TGTGCCTGGAGAGGGATCGGCCAGCCCCAGCATTTT. The full variable domain, its missing parts supplied by reference TRBV30 and TRBJ1-5, is SQTIHQWPATLVQPVGSPLSLECTVEGTSNPNLYWYRQAAGRGLQLLFYSVGIGQISSEVPQNLSASRPQDRQFILSSKKLLLSDSGFYLCAWRGIGQPQHFGDGTRLSIL.

The rearrangement uses TRBV6-1 and TRBJ2-7; TRBD1 matches 9 bases. Germline assignment: CDR1 MNHNS and CDR2 SASEGT. The V and J ends lost 1 base and 2 bases, in that order; junction bases with no gene match: 0. The CDR3 loop spans 14 amino acids. This chain's CDR3 is CASSEGTGAYEQYF. The CDR3 DNA follows: TGTGCCAGCAGTGAAGGGACAGGGGCCTACGAGCAGTACTTC.

The V and J genes are TRBV10-3 and TRBJ2-7; 9 bases are a match to TRBD2. Germline CDR1 reads ENHRY; CDR2 reads SYGVKD. The CDR3 runs 14 residues. With V trimmed by 4 bases and J by 6 bases, 7 bases remained unmatched. This CDR3 is CAISADSGSLEQYF. The CDR3 DNA is TGTGCCATCAGTGCAGATAGCGGGAGTCTCGAGCAGTACTTC.

CDR3 coding DNA: TGTGCCAGCAGCACTAGGGTGAGGGCTGAAGCTTTCTTT. This codes for CASSTRVRAEAFF. The rearrangement links TRBV11-1 to TRBJ1-1; D not certain. Germline V gives CDR1 SGHAT, CDR2 FQDESV (reference sequence). V was shortened by 5 bases and J by 6 bases, with 13 bases between the two germline ends. This CDR3 has 13 amino acids.

A remark on this clone: At one end the junction does not follow the germline gene, possibly because of a read error. CDR3 sequence (DNA): TGTGCCAGCACTGAAGACAGGGGTAACACTGAAGCTTTCTTT. Translated, it gives CASTEDRGNTEAFF. V gene TRBV2 combines with J gene TRBJ1-1; 8 bases line up with TRBD1. From germline, CDR1 is SNHLY and CDR2 FYNNEI. The CDR3 consists of 14 residues.

The chain is built from TRBV28 and TRBJ2-3; a weak D match, TRBD2 (6 bases). Germline values: CDR1 MDHEN, CDR2 SYDVKM. The CDR3 runs 16 residues. V was pared by 4 bases and J by 5 bases, with 19 bases between. The CDR3 bases are TGTGCCAGCAGTTCCGCTTTCGGGGGAGAGGGAGATACGCAGTATTTT. Residues: CASSSAFGGEGDTQYF.

This rearrangement joins TRBV15 to TRBJ2-1, with 11 bases that match TRBD2. With 2 bases clipped from V and 4 bases from J, the junction kept 10 bases outside the gene matches. CDR3 size: 18 residues. Germline lookup yields CDR1 LNHNV and CDR2 YYDKDF (reference sequence). The CDR3 region is CATSRSGTSGGAYNEQFF. The CDR3 DNA reads TGTGCCACCAGCAGATCCGGGACTAGCGGAGGGGCATACAATGAGCAGTTCTTC. Full variable domain (outside the CDR3, taken from reference TRBV15 and TRBJ2-1): DAMVIQNPRYQVTQFGKPVTLSCSQTLNHNVMYWYQQKSSQAPKLLFHYYDKDFNNEADTPDNFQSRRPNTSFCFLDIRSPGLGDTAMYLCATSRSGTSGGAYNEQFFGPGTRLTVL.

CDR3 region: CASSYGGRAEAFF. CDR3 bases: TGTGCCAGCAGTTACGGCGGCAGGGCTGAAGCTTTCTTT. The V and J genes are TRBV6-6 and TRBJ1-1; perhaps TRBD1 as D (5 bases). The germline V gene encodes CDR1 MNHNY and CDR2 SVGAGI (reference sequence). V lost 2 bases, J lost 6 bases, and 10 bases lay in between. The CDR3 length is 13 residues.

The chain is built from TRBV14 and TRBJ2-1, with TRBD2 matching 9 bases. Germline CDR1 is SGHDN and CDR2 is FVKESK. This CDR3 region has 15 residues. V lost 6 bases to trimming and J lost 7 bases; unmatched junction nucleotides: 10. This chain's CDR3 is CASSLNGLALNEQFF. The CDR3 bases are TGTGCCAGCAGTCTAAATGGACTAGCGTTGAATGAGCAGTTCTTC.

The chain carries TRBV6-1 and TRBJ2-7; 7 bases align to TRBD1. V lost 2 bases to trimming and J lost 5 bases; unmatched junction nucleotides: 0. CDR3 length: 12 residues. Germline CDR1 is MNHNS and CDR2 is SASEGT. The CDR3 DNA reads TGTGCCAGCAGTGAAACAGGGGACGAGCAGTACTTC. It yields the protein CASSETGDEQYF.

CDR3 in DNA: TGTGCCAGCAGTTACCCCGGTGGAGAGAACTATGGCTACACCTTC. It translates to CASSYPGGENYGYTF. The V and J genes are TRBV6-6 and TRBJ1-2; D remains ambiguous. Germline loops: CDR1 MNHNY, CDR2 SVGAGI (reference sequence). This CDR3 spans 15 amino acids. Trimming pared 2 bases from V and 2 bases from J, leaving 12 bases between.

This clone was seen only once. The V gene is TRBV28, the J gene TRBJ2-7, with TRBD1 identical over 7 bases. Trimming took 5 bases from V and 3 from J; bases not matched to a gene: 10. The germline gives CDR1 MDHEN, CDR2 SYDVKM. The length of the CDR3 is 15 residues. The CDR3 DNA sequence: TGTGCCAGCAGTCCCGGGGACAGTGATGTCTACGAGCAGTACTTC. Amino acids: CASSPGDSDVYEQYF.

This rearrangement joins TRBV7-2 to TRBJ1-5; D remains ambiguous. From germline, CDR1 is SGHTA and CDR2 FQGNSA. CDR3 length: 14 amino acids. The ends were cut back, 4 bases at V and 2 bases at J, with 9 bases in the middle. The CDR3 loop is CASSSTTGNQPQHF. CDR3 sequence (DNA): TGTGCCAGCAGCTCTACCACGGGCAATCAGCCCCAGCATTTT. The whole variable domain, filled in from reference TRBV7-2 and TRBJ1-5, reads GAGVSQSPSNKVTEKGKDVELRCDPISGHTALYWYRQSLGQGLEFLIYFQGNSAPDKSGLPSDRFSAERTGGSVSTLTIQRTQQEDSAVYLCASSSTTGNQPQHFGDGTRLSIL.

The V gene is TRBV27, the J gene TRBJ1-4; no definite D call. The CDR3 has 16 residues. V was pared by 6 bases and J by 0 bases, with 14 bases between. Per germline, CDR1 MNHEY and CDR2 SMNVEV (reference sequence). The CDR3 nucleotides read TGTGCCAGCAGACCCATGACGGCTGCAACTAATGAAAAACTGTTTTTT. Its protein is CASRPMTAATNEKLFF.

Note on this clone: This sample also contains other DNA sequences that code for the same CDR3. This chain connects TRBV28 to TRBJ2-7, with no clear D. The CDR3 length is 12 residues. V was pared by 5 bases and J by 0 bases, with 5 bases between. The germline V gene has CDR1 MDHEN and CDR2 SYDVKM. The CDR3 region has the DNA TGTGCCAGCAGTCTCCCCTCCTACGAGCAGTACTTC. Its protein is CASSLPSYEQYF.

The V call is TRBV2, the J call TRBJ2-7; D remains unclear. V lost 8 bases and J 0 bases, leaving 5 bases between the germline ends. CDR3 size: 11 residues. Germline assignment: CDR1 SNHLY and CDR2 FYNNEI. The CDR3 DNA is TGTGCCAGCGTATACTCCTACGAGCAGTACTTC. Encoded protein: CASVYSYEQYF.

The V call is TRBV6-5, the J call TRBJ1-5; possibly TRBD1 for D (5 bases). CDR1 and CDR2 (germline): MNHEY, SVGAGI. The CDR3 totals 15 residues. The V end was cut by 10 bases, the J end by 2 bases, with 18 bases between. CDR3 loop: CATRSSGRGNQPQHF. For the CDR3, the DNA is TGTGCCACACGTTCCTCCGGCAGGGGCAATCAGCCCCAGCATTTT.

The chain links TRBV9 to TRBJ1-3; tentative D call: TRBD1 (5 bases). Germline assignment: CDR1 SGDLS and CDR2 YYNGEE. The CDR3 loop spans 15 amino acids. V lost 4 bases and J 1 base, leaving 12 bases between the germline ends. CDR3 bases: TGTGCCAGCAGCCCAATGCAGGGTTCTGGAAACACCATATATTTT. Protein sequence: CASSPMQGSGNTIYF.

This rearrangement joins TRBV2 to TRBJ2-5; D is perhaps TRBD1 (5 bases). Between the trimmed V and J ends, which lost 6 bases and 4 bases, there was a span of 9 bases. This CDR3 region has 12 residues. CDR1 and CDR2 (germline): SNHLY, FYNNEI. CDR3 in amino acids: CASRERGETQYF. The CDR3 bases are TGTGCCAGCAGAGAAAGGGGAGAGACCCAGTACTTC.

This chain connects TRBV5-1 to TRBJ1-1; unclear D gene. Trimming took 2 bases from V and 4 from J, leaving 9 bases between them. The germline CDR1 and CDR2 sequences are SGHRS and YFSETQ. CDR3 length: 13 residues. CDR3 nucleotides: TGCGCCAGCAGCTTTGATCAGGTCACTGAAGCTTTCTTT. Its translation: CASSFDQVTEAFF. Looking up the rest from reference TRBV5-1 and TRBJ1-1 gives the full variable domain: KAGVTQTPRYLIKTRGQQVTLSCSPISGHRSVSWYQQTPGQGLQFLFEYFSETQRNKGNFPGRFSGRQFSNSRSEMNVSTLELGDSALYLCASSFDQVTEAFFGQGTRLTVV.

CDR3 region: CASSSAGLALDTQYF. In DNA, the CDR3 is TGTGCCAGCAGCTCTGCGGGACTAGCCCTAGATACGCAGTATTTT. The V gene is TRBV11-2, the J gene TRBJ2-3, with 9 bases aligning to TRBD2. The junction had 7 bases not matched to a gene; V was cut back by 4 bases and J by 5 bases. The CDR3 runs 15 residues. From germline, CDR1 is SGHAT and CDR2 FQNNGV.

This chain uses TRBV2 with TRBJ2-6; 10 positions match TRBD1. Looked up from germline, CDR1 is SNHLY and CDR2 is FYNNEI. V trimming: 8 bases; J trimming: 0 bases; junction bases outside the gene matches: 19. The CDR3 length is 21 residues. CDR3 protein: CASDRTGTGVVPGSGANVLTF. DNA of the CDR3: TGTGCCAGCGATCGAACCGGGACAGGGGTGGTACCGGGCTCTGGGGCCAACGTCCTGACTTTC.

Here the CDR3 DNA reads TGTGCCAGCTCGAACGCGCCTTGGCAGCCCCAGCATTTT. It yields the protein CASSNAPWQPQHF. The rearrangement joins TRBV6-5 to TRBJ1-5; no clear D. The V gene's germline CDR1 is MNHEY and CDR2 SVGAGI. The CDR3 runs 13 residues. V lost 8 bases and J 7 bases, leaving 15 bases between the germline ends.

The chain combines TRBV5-8 with TRBJ1-5; D unresolved. Germline V gene sequence: CDR1 SGHTS, CDR2 YDEGEE. The V gene lost 4 bases and the J gene lost 2 bases, with 10 bases spanning the gap. There are 14 residues in the CDR3. The CDR3 sequence is CASSGELGNQPQHF. The CDR3 bases are TGTGCCAGCAGCGGCGAGCTAGGCAATCAGCCCCAGCATTTT.

The rearrangement uses TRBV5-6 and TRBJ2-5, with D perhaps TRBD2 (6 bases). Trimming shortened V by 4 bases and J by 2 bases, and 12 bases separated the two germline ends. Germline CDR1 and CDR2: SGHDT and YYEEEE. This CDR3 has 14 amino acids. CDR3 nucleotides: TGTGCCAGCAGCAGGAGGGGACTTCAAGAGACCCAGTACTTC. Translating gives CASSRRGLQETQYF.